The sample holds many counts of the clone carrying this TCR beta chain. This entry is derived from a study of blood T cells in healthy people across ages. PCR was performed a second time for about 7 to 11 cycles using a sample-barcoded 5' primer and a J-beta primer mix. Each CDR3 protein is one row after TCRdb ran MiXCR on the 5' RACE reads. The sample consists of hundreds of thousands of distinct CDR3 sequences, about 42% of them appearing once. CDR3 length: 14 amino acids. Germline V gives CDR1 MNHEY, CDR2 SVGAGI. The V gene end was trimmed by 6 bases and the J gene end by 4 bases; junction bases not matched to a gene: 6.

The receptor comes from a man at least 80 years old in good health. Sequencing input: blood. The chain uses TRBV6-5 and TRBJ2-3; 8 positions agree with TRBD2. The chain's CDR3 is CASRPSRGADTQYF. In nucleotides, the CDR3 is TGTGCCAGCAGACCCTCGCGGGGGGCAGATACGCAGTATTTT.